The next 20 T cell receptor beta chains were all read from a single sample in a study of technical replicates of blood from a few donors. The protocol was immunoSEQ multiplex PCR, while the TCRdb copy is restricted to in-frame clones and leaves out a portion. This table has about 85,000 clones, approximately 94% appearing once. Sequencing input: T cells isolated from PBMCs. These receptors all come from a human donor in good health.

The chain recombines TRBV19 with TRBJ2-7, with 10 bases aligning to TRBD1. Germline V gene data show CDR1 as LNHDA and CDR2 as SQIVND (reference sequence). The CDR3 loop spans 12 amino acids. Losses at the gene ends were 10 bases for V and 5 bases for J; bases not matched to a gene: 5. This chain's CDR3 is CATGTGVNEQYF. CDR3 nucleotide sequence: TGTGCCACGGGGACAGGGGTGAACGAGCAGTACTTC.

V usage is TRBV4-1 and J usage is TRBJ2-3; 9 bases line up with TRBD2. Germline CDR1 and CDR2: MGHRA and YSYEKL. Trimming at V came to 1 base and at J to 4 bases, leaving 6 bases not matched to a gene. The CDR3 runs to 16 residues. CDR3: CASSQAFSGRSDTQYF. The DNA of the CDR3 is TGCGCCAGCAGCCAAGCGTTTAGCGGGAGATCAGATACGCAGTATTTT.

This chain uses TRBV14 with TRBJ2-7, with 8 bases aligning to TRBD1. This CDR3 has 14 amino acids. V lost 3 bases to trimming and J lost 0 bases; unmatched junction nucleotides: 1. The V gene's germline CDR1 is SGHDN and CDR2 FVKESK. CDR3 bases: TGTGCCAGCAGCCATGGACAGGGCTCCTACGAGCAGTACTTC. This sequence encodes CASSHGQGSYEQYF.

The chain recombines TRBV7-9 with TRBJ1-5, with D perhaps TRBD1 (6 bases). The CDR3 is made up of 14 amino acids. CDR1 is SEHNR and CDR2 is FQNEAQ in the germline V gene (reference sequence). Trimming pared 1 base from V and 7 bases from J, leaving 11 bases between. As DNA, the CDR3 is TGTGCCAGCAGCTTAGTAGGGGGACACCAGCCCCAGCATTTT. Residues: CASSLVGGHQPQHF.

Comments on this clone: The junction does not match germline at one end; this may be a read error. The genes are TRBV19 and TRBJ2-1; the match to TRBD2 covers 10 bases. Per germline, CDR1 LNHDA and CDR2 SQIVND (reference sequence). The CDR3 is made up of 16 amino acids. The CDR3 bases are TGTGCCAGTAGTTTAGATAGCGGGAGGCGATACAATGAGCAGTTCTTC. Translated, it gives CASSLDSGRRYNEQFF.

This clone is a singleton in its sample. This sequence joins TRBV5-1 and TRBJ2-7; tentative D call: TRBD1 (5 bases). Trimming left V 0 bases short and J 0 bases short, with 10 bases between. CDR1 is SGHRS, CDR2 YFSETQ, per germline. CDR3 length: 15 amino acids. The CDR3 sequence is CASSLDRLLSYEQYF. As DNA, the CDR3 is TGCGCCAGCAGCTTGGACAGGTTACTCTCCTACGAGCAGTACTTC.

The J gene is TRBJ2-7, the V gene TRBV5-1; D is unclear. Per the germline V gene, CDR1 is SGHRS and CDR2 is YFSETQ. This CDR3 has 15 amino acids. Trimming removed 0 bases at V and 2 bases at J, with 12 bases between. This chain's CDR3 is CASSLEVGGPYEQYF. DNA for the CDR3: TGCGCCAGCAGCTTGGAAGTTGGTGGGCCCTACGAGCAGTACTTC.

This chain joins TRBV9 and TRBJ2-3, with TRBD1 matching 9 bases. The J segment lost 1 base and the V segment lost 3 bases, leaving 0 bases of the junction unmatched. The germline V gene has CDR1 SGDLS and CDR2 YYNGEE. CDR3 length equals 14 residues. CDR3 amino acids: CASSGTGGTDTQYF. The CDR3 DNA reads TGTGCCAGCAGCGGGACAGGGGGCACAGATACGCAGTATTTT.

J is TRBJ1-2 and V is TRBV19, with D perhaps matching TRBD1 (5 bases). The CDR3 consists of 14 residues. V gave up 7 bases and J gave up 4 bases, with 16 bases separating them. Per germline, CDR1 LNHDA and CDR2 SQIVND (reference sequence). CDR3 in DNA: TGTGCCAGTAAAAAAGGGGACTTAAGCTATGGCTACACCTTC. Encoded protein: CASKKGDLSYGYTF.

The chain employs TRBV5-6 and TRBJ2-2; TRBD2 agrees at 8 bases. V trimming: 0 bases; J trimming: 4 bases; junction bases outside the gene matches: 8. The CDR3 is 17 residues long. CDR1 is SGHDT and CDR2 is YYEEEE in the germline V gene. CDR3 sequence (DNA): TGTGCCAGCAGCTTGGGCTTTCGGGGGGGATTCACCGGGGAGCTGTTTTTT. As protein: CASSLGFRGGFTGELFF.

This clone was observed once. DNA of the CDR3: TGTGCCAGCAGTCTGACATCCCTTATCTATGGCTACACCTTC. It yields the protein CASSLTSLIYGYTF. The chain has TRBV28 and TRBJ1-2; no clear D gene. Between the trimmed V and J ends, which lost 5 bases and 4 bases, there was a span of 14 bases. From germline, CDR1 is MDHEN and CDR2 SYDVKM. The CDR3 sequence is 14 residues long.

The chain couples TRBV6-5 to TRBJ1-2; tentatively, D is TRBD1 (6 bases). The germline CDR1 and CDR2 sequences are MNHEY and SVGAGI. The germline V and J ends were trimmed by 0 bases and 5 bases, with 16 bases remaining between them. The CDR3 is 16 amino acids. The CDR3 nucleotides are TGTGCCAGCAGTTACTCGGACGACAGGACCCGTTATGGCTACACCTTC. Translation: CASSYSDDRTRYGYTF.

The V gene is TRBV6-5, the J gene TRBJ1-2; maybe TRBD1 (5 bases). Germline V gene sequence: CDR1 MNHEY, CDR2 SVGAGI. CDR3 size: 12 residues. With 8 bases removed from V and 8 bases from J, the gap between germline ends came to 15 bases. The CDR3 bases are TGTGCCAGCTGCAGGGAGGGGAGAGGCTACACCTTC. Protein product: CASCREGRGYTF.

The V gene is TRBV15, the J gene TRBJ1-5; D unresolved. V lost 0 bases, J lost 3 bases, and 9 bases lay in between. The V gene's germline CDR1 is LNHNV and CDR2 YYDKDF (reference sequence). The CDR3 length is 15 residues. The CDR3 DNA sequence: TGTGCCACCAGCAGAGAGCAGACTCTCAATCAGCCCCAGCATTTT. Translated: CATSREQTLNQPQHF.

The rearrangement uses TRBV6-5 and TRBJ2-7; maybe TRBD1 (6 bases). This CDR3 spans 13 amino acids. The ends were cut back, 5 bases at V and 1 base at J, with 9 bases in the middle. Per the germline V gene, CDR1 is MNHEY and CDR2 is SVGAGI. The CDR3 coding sequence is TGTGCCAGCAGTAGGGACACTTCCTACGAGCAGTACTTC. The encoded protein is CASSRDTSYEQYF.

The rearrangement joins TRBV9 to TRBJ1-5; 8 positions match TRBD1. This CDR3 spans 17 amino acids. With V trimmed by 3 bases and J by 0 bases, 8 bases remained unmatched. The germline V gene encodes CDR1 SGDLS and CDR2 YYNGEE. The CDR3 sequence is CASSAGTGEYSNQPQHF. CDR3 bases: TGTGCCAGCAGCGCGGGGACAGGAGAGTATAGCAATCAGCCCCAGCATTTT. Drawing the rest from reference TRBV9 and TRBJ1-5, the complete variable domain is DSGVTQTPKHLITATGQRVTLRCSPRSGDLSVYWYQQSLDQGLQFLIQYYNGEERAKGNILERFSAQQFPDLHSELNLSSLELGDSALYFCASSAGTGEYSNQPQHFGDGTRLSIL.

J is TRBJ2-5 and V is TRBV2, with unresolved D. This CDR3 is built from 14 residues. CDR1 is SNHLY, CDR2 FYNNEI, per germline. Trimming removed 4 bases from V and 5 bases from J, with 14 bases in between. This CDR3 is CASSARVLGETQYF. CDR3 in DNA: TGTGCCAGCAGTGCCCGGGTCCTCGGGGAGACCCAGTACTTC.

This chain connects TRBV6-6 to TRBJ2-3, with D unclear. The V end was cut by 8 bases, the J end by 0 bases, with 12 bases between. The CDR3 has 14 residues. Germline loops: CDR1 MNHNY, CDR2 SVGAGI (reference sequence). CDR3: CASGPGSSTDTQYF. The CDR3 nucleotides read TGTGCCAGCGGTCCGGGTTCTAGCACAGATACGCAGTATTTT.

CDR3 sequence (DNA): TGTGCCAGCAGTGTGTACTCTGGGGCCAACGTCCTGACTTTC. Translation: CASSVYSGANVLTF. V is TRBV25-1 and J is TRBJ2-6; D gene unclear. CDR1 is MGHDK, CDR2 SYGVNS, per germline. Trimming left V 4 bases short and J 0 bases short, with 4 bases between. CDR3 length: 14 residues.

The rearrangement links TRBV7-8 to TRBJ1-1; 8 bases align to TRBD1. CDR3 length: 14 residues. Germline V gene sequence: CDR1 SGHVS, CDR2 FQNEAQ. J gave up 1 base and V 3 bases, and 1 base lay outside the gene matches. CDR3 coding DNA: TGTGCCAGCAGCTTCGGGACAGGGAACACTGAAGCTTTCTTT. It translates to CASSFGTGNTEAFF.